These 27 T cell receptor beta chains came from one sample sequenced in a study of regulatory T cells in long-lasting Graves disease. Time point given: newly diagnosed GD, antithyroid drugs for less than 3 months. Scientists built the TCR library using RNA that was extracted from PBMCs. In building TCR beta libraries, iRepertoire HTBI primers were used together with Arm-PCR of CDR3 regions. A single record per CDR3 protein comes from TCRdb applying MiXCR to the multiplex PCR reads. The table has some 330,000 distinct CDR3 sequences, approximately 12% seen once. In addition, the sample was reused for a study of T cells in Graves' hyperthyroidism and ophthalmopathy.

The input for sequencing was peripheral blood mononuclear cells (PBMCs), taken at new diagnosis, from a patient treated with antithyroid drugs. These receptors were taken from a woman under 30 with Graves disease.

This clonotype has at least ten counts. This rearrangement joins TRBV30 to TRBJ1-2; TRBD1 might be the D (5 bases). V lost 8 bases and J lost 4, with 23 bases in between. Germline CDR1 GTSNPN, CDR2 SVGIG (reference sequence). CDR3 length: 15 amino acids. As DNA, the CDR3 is TGTGCCGGAAAACCGGGACCCGGGATCTTCTATGGCTACACCTTC. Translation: CAGKPGPGIFYGYTF.

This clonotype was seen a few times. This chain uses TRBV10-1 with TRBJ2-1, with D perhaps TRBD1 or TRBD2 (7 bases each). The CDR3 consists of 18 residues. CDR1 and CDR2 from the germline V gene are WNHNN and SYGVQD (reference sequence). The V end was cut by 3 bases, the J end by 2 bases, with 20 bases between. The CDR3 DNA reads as TGCGCCAGCAGTGAAGAGGGGGCGGGAGTTCTGCCCTACAATGAGCAGTTCTTC. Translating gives CASSEEGAGVLPYNEQFF.

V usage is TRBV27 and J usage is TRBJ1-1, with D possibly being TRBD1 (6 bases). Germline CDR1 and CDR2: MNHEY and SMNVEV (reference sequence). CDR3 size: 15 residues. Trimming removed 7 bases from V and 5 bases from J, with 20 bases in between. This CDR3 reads CASMELRGGFTEAFF. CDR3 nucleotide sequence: TGTGCCAGCATGGAGCTCCGAGGGGGATTTACTGAAGCTTTCTTT.

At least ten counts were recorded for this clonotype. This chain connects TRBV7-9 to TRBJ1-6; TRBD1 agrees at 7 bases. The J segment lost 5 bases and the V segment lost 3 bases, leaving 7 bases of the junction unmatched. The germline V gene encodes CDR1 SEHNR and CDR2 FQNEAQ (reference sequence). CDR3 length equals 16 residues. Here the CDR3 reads CASSLGQGVDNSPLHF. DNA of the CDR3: TGTGCCAGCAGCTTGGGGCAGGGGGTCGATAATTCACCCCTCCACTTT.

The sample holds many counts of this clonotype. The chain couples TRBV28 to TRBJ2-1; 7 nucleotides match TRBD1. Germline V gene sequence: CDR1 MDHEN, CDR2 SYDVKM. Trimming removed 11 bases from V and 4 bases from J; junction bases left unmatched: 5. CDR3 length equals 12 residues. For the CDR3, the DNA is TGTGCCTCCCAGGGGGAATACAATGAGCAGTTCTTC. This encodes CASQGEYNEQFF.

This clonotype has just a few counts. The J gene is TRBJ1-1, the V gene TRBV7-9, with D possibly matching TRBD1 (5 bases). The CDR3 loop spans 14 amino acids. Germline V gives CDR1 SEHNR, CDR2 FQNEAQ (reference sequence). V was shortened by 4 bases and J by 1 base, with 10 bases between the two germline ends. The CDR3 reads CASSYDGANTEAFF. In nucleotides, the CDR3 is TGTGCCAGCAGCTACGACGGGGCGAACACTGAAGCTTTCTTT.

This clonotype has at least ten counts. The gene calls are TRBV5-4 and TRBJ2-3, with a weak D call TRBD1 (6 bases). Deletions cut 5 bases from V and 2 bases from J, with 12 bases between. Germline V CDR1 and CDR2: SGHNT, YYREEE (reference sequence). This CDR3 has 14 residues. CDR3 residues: CASRRWTDTDTQYF. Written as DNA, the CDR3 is TGTGCCAGCAGGCGTTGGACAGACACAGATACGCAGTATTTT.

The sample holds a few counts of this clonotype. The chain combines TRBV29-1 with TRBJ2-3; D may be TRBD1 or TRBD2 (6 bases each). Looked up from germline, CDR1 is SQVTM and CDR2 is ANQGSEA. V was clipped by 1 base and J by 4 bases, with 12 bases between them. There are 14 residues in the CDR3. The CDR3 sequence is CSVEGRGEADTQYF. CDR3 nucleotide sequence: TGCAGCGTTGAAGGGAGGGGGGAGGCAGATACGCAGTATTTT.

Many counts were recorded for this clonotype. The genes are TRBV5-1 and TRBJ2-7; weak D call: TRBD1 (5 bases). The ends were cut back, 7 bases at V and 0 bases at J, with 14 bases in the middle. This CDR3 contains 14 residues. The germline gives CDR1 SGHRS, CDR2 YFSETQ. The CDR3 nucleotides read TGCGCCAGCGGGATCGACCAGGGCTCCTACGAGCAGTACTTC. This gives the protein CASGIDQGSYEQYF.

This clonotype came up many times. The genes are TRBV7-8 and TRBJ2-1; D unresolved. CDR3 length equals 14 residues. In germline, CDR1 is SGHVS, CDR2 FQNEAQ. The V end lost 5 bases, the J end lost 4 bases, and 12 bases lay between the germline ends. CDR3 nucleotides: TGTGCCAGCAGCCGCCGGAACATTTACAATGAGCAGTTCTTC. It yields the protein CASSRRNIYNEQFF.

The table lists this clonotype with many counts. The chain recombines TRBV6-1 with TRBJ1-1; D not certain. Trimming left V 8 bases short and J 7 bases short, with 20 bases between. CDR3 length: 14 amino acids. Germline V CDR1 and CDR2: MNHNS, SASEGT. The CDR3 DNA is TGTGCCAGCCAGGACCCGTCCCAGACCCGTGAAGCTTTCTTT. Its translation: CASQDPSQTREAFF.

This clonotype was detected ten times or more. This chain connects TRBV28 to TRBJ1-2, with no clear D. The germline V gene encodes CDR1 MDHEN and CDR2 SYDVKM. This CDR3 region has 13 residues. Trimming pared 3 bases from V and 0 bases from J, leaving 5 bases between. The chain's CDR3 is CASSLTSNYGYTF. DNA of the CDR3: TGTGCCAGCAGTTTGACCTCTAACTATGGCTACACCTTC.

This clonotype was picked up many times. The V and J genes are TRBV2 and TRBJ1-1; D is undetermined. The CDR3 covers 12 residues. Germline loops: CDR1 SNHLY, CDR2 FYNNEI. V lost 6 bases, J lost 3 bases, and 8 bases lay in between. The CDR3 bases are TGTGCCAGCAGGGAACAGTACACTGAAGCTTTCTTT. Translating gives CASREQYTEAFF.

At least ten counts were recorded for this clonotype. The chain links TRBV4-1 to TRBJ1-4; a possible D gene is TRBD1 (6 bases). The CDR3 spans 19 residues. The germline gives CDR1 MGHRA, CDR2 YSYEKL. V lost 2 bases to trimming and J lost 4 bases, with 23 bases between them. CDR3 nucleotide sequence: TGCGCCAGCAGCCAATGGGAGGGACAAGGCCGTTGGGGTAATGAAAAACTGTTTTTT. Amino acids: CASSQWEGQGRWGNEKLFF.

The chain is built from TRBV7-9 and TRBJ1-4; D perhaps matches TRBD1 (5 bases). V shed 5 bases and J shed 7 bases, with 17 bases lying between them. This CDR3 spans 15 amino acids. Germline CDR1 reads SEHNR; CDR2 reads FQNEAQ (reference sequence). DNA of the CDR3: TGTGCCAGCAGCCTCATCTCAGGGATCGGTGAAAAACTGTTTTTT. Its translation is CASSLISGIGEKLFF.

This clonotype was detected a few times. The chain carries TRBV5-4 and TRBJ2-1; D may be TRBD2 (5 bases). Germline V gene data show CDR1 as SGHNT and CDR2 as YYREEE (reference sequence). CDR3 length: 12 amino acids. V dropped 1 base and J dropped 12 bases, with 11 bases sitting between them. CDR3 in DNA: TGTGCCAGCAGCTTGTCTCGGGGTACGCAGTTCTTC. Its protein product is CASSLSRGTQFF. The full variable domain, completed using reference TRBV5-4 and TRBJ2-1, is ETGVTQSPTHLIKTRGQQVTLRCSSQSGHNTVSWYQQALGQGPQFIFQYYREEENGRGNFPPRFSGLQFPNYSSELNVNALELDDSALYLCASSLSRGTQFFGPGTRLTVL.

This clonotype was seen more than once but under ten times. The CDR3: CASSWVGGTGAIEQFF. The CDR3 coding sequence is TGTGCCAGCAGCTGGGTCGGGGGGACGGGGGCGATTGAGCAGTTCTTC. This rearrangement joins TRBV5-5 to TRBJ2-1; tentatively, D is TRBD2 (7 bases). This CDR3 has 16 residues. The germline gives CDR1 SGHKS, CDR2 YYEKEE (reference sequence). Trimming shortened V by 3 bases and J by 9 bases, and 22 bases separated the two germline ends.

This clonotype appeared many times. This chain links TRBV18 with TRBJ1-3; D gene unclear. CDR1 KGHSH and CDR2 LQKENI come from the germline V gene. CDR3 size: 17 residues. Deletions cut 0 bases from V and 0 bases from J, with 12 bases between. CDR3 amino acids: CASSPPRFLASGNTIYF. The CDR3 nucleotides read TGTGCCAGCTCACCACCTCGGTTCCTAGCCTCTGGAAACACCATATATTTT.

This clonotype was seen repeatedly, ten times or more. CDR3 sequence: CAISESGQATQYF. In DNA, the CDR3 is TGTGCCATCAGTGAGTCGGGACAGGCGACCCAGTACTTC. V and J are TRBV10-3 and TRBJ2-5; 8 nucleotides align to TRBD1. CDR3 length: 13 residues. In germline, CDR1 is ENHRY, CDR2 SYGVKD. The junction had 1 base not matched to a gene; V was cut back by 0 bases and J by 7 bases.

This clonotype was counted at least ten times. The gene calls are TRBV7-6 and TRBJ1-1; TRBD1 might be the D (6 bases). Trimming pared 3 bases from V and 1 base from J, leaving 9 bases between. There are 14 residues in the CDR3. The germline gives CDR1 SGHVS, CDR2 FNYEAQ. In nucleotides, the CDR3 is TGTGCCAGCAGCTTGGGACATGCGAACACTGAAGCTTTCTTT. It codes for CASSLGHANTEAFF.

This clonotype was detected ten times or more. The CDR3, as DNA: TGTGCCAGCAGCCGGCAAAGGGATCCGACTAGCGGGGGCCCCGATACGCAGTATTTT. This codes for CASSRQRDPTSGGPDTQYF. V gene TRBV11-2 combines with J gene TRBJ2-3, with 12 positions matching TRBD2. Germline values: CDR1 SGHAT, CDR2 FQNNGV. The CDR3 extends over 19 amino acids. V shed 5 bases, J shed 6 bases, and the junction held 18 bases outside the gene matches.

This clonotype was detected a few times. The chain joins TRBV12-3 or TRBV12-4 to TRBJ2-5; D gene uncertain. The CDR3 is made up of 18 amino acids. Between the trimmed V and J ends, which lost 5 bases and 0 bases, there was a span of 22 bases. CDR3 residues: CASSPRARAKEYQETQYF. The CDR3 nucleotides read TGTGCCAGCAGTCCCCGGGCCCGGGCCAAGGAGTACCAAGAGACCCAGTACTTC.

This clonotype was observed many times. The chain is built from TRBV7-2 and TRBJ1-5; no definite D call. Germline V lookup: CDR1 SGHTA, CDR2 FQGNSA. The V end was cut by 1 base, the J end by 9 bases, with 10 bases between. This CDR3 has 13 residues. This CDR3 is CASSLDFWGPQHF. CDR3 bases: TGTGCCAGCAGCTTAGATTTTTGGGGGCCCCAGCATTTT.

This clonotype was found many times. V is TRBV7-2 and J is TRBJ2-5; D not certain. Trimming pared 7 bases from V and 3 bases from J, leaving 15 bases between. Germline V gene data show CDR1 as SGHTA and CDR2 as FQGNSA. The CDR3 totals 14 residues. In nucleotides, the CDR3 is TGTGCCAGCAAGGCAGAATACTTAGAAGAGACCCAGTACTTC. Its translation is CASKAEYLEETQYF.

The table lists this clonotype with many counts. The CDR3 protein is CAISEEGLAPRETQYF. CDR3 in DNA: TGTGCCATCAGTGAGGAGGGCCTTGCCCCGCGAGAGACCCAGTACTTC. The V gene is TRBV10-3, the J gene TRBJ2-5; TRBD2 might be the D (5 bases). V lost 2 bases to trimming and J lost 4 bases, with 17 bases between them. Germline-derived CDR1 and CDR2 are ENHRY and SYGVKD. The CDR3 extends over 16 amino acids.

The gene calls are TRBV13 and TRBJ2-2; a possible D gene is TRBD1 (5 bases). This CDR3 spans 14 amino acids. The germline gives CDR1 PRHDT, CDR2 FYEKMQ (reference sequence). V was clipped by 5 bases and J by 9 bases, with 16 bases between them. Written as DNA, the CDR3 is TGTGCCAGCAGCGGGGCTCCAAAGGACCGGGAGCTGTTTTTT. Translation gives CASSGAPKDRELFF.

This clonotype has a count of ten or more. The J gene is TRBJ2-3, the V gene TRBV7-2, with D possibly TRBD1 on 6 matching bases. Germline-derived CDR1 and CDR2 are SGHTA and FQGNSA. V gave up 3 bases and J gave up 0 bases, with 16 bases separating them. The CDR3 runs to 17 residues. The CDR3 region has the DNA TGTGCCAGCAGCTTGGGGGCCCAGGGCCCGAGCACAGATACGCAGTATTTT. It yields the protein CASSLGAQGPSTDTQYF.